The 2 T cell receptor beta chains presented below share a single source sample, sequenced in a study of T cells in Graves' hyperthyroidism and ophthalmopathy. The investigators amplified TCR beta CDR3 regions from RNA transcripts. The TCR CDR3 first-round RT-PCR relied on the HTBI primer set. One entry per CDR3 protein results from TCRdb running MiXCR on the multiplex PCR reads. The profile covers about 640,000 distinct CDR3 sequences, with 14% appearing a single time and around 12% taken by the ten largest. The sample was blood. The receptors derive from a woman aged 45-65 years with Graves' ophthalmopathy.

About this clonotype: A much larger clone lies one base from this, so it may be a read error. V is TRBV7-2 and J is TRBJ2-3; 11 bases match TRBD2. The germline CDR1 and CDR2 sequences are SGHTA and FQGNSA. Trimming cost V 3 bases and J 3 bases; bases outside gene matches: 2. The CDR3 runs to 15 residues. CDR3 bases: TGTGCCAGCAGCTTGACTAGCGGGAAGACAGATACGCAGTATTTT. It encodes CASSLTSGKTDTQYF.

This clonotype was seen many times. This chain connects TRBV10-3 to TRBJ1-5, with 8 bases matching TRBD1. The CDR3 sequence is 14 residues long. Germline V CDR1 and CDR2: ENHRY, SYGVKD. The V gene end was trimmed by 6 bases and the J gene end by 4 bases; junction bases not matched to a gene: 5. The CDR3 protein is CAIRGTGDNQPQHF. The CDR3, as DNA: TGTGCCATCAGAGGGACAGGAGATAATCAGCCCCAGCATTTT.